The table lists the clone carrying this TCR beta chain with many counts. What it binds is not known. The hyperthyroidism patients had all been newly diagnosed, and their disease duration was under 2 months. Their ages ranged from 18 to 65 years. Uncontrolled infection, other autoimmune disease, pregnancy or lactation led to exclusion. The CDR3 loop spans 14 amino acids. Trimming shortened V by 0 bases and J by 8 bases, and 16 bases separated the two germline ends. The germline gives CDR1 GTSNPN, CDR2 SVGIG (reference sequence). The CDR3 regions of TCR beta were amplified from RNA transcripts. The study used the HTBI primer set for a first-round RT-PCR of the TCR CDR3. Each CDR3 protein is one row after TCRdb ran MiXCR on the multiplex PCR reads. The profile shows about 290,000 distinct CDR3 sequences, about an eighth of them singletons. This sample stems from a study of T cells in Graves' hyperthyroidism and ophthalmopathy.

Study-wide results and limits: Most thyroid clonotypes expanded above 0.001 appeared in blood too. Ophthalmopathy and stable hyperthyroidism were told apart by a 13 V-J model.

The sequenced sample was blood. The V and J genes are TRBV30 and TRBJ1-2, with D possibly matching TRBD1 (5 bases). The source of this sequence is a woman in her twenties or thirties with Graves' hyperthyroidism that later progressed to Graves' ophthalmopathy. CDR3 residues: CAWSVGRATGGYTF. The DNA for the CDR3 is TGTGCCTGGAGTGTCGGCAGGGCAACTGGCGGCTACACCTTC.